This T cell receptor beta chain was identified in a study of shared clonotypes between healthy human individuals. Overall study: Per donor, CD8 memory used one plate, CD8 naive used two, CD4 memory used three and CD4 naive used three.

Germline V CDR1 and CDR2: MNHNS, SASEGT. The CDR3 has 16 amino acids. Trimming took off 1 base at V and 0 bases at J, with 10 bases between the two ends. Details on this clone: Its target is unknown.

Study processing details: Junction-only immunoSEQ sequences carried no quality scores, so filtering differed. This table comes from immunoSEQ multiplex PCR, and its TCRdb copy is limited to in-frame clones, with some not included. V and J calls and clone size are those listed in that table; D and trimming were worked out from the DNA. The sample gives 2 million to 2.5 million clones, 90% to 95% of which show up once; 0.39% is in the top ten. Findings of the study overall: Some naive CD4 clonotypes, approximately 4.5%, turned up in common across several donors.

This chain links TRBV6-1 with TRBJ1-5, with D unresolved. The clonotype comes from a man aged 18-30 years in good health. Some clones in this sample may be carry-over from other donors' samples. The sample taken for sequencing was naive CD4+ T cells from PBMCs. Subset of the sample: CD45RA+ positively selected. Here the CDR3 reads CASSEGSTYSNQPQHF. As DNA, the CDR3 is TGTGCCAGCAGTGAAGGGTCCACATATAGCAATCAGCCCCAGCATTTT.